This T cell receptor (beta chain) was sequenced for a study of blood T cell repertoires in COVID-19. Sequenced by immunoSEQ multiplex PCR; TCRdb stores in-frame clones only, minus some. The sample has 84,000 or so clones, over 70% seen once. The clonotype was recovered from a human donor in a cohort sampled during active COVID-19. The sample taken for sequencing was peripheral blood.

The CDR3 DNA reads as TGTGCCAGCGCCAACAGGGTAACCTATGGCTACACCTTC. Translating gives CASANRVTYGYTF. The J gene is TRBJ1-2, the V gene TRBV6-6, with D possibly matching TRBD1 (6 bases). V was trimmed by 8 bases and J by 4 bases, leaving 14 bases between them. This CDR3 has 13 amino acids. The germline V gene has CDR1 MNHNY and CDR2 SVGAGI (reference sequence).